These T cell receptor beta chains were read from a single sample in a study of blood T cells in healthy people across ages. TCRdb recomputed calls from the 5' RACE reads with MiXCR, one row per CDR3 protein. The table shows 600,000 or so distinct CDR3 sequences, with 25% to 30% occurring only once. The sequencing sample was made of blood. The receptor set was obtained from a woman older than 75 in good health. CDR3s include the opening cysteine and the closing phenylalanine or tryptophan. The order of the fields is CDR3 protein, CDR3 DNA, J gene, V gene, clone size, D gene. The D gene is left open where the match is weak. Expanded clones get a size class; other rows say once, few or many, or leave the size out.

CDR3aa: CASSLVGVWDEQFF
CDR3nt: TGTGCCAGCAGCTTAGTAGGGGTCTGGGATGAGCAGTTCTTC
j_gene: TRBJ2-1
v_gene: TRBV7-2
abundance: many
d_gene: .

CDR3aa: CASSQTAGREDTQYF
CDR3nt: TGTGCCAGCAGCCAAACAGCGGGGAGAGAAGATACGCAGTATTTT
j_gene: TRBJ2-3
v_gene: TRBV3-1
abundance: .
d_gene: TRBD2

CDR3aa: CASSLAMGGAGELFF
CDR3nt: TGCGCCAGCAGCTTGGCGATGGGAGGCGCCGGGGAGCTGTTTTTT
j_gene: TRBJ2-2
v_gene: TRBV5-1
abundance: .
d_gene: .

CDR3aa: CASSLGTGGGSYNSPLHF
CDR3nt: TGTGCCAGCAGTTTAGGGACAGGGGGCGGCTCCTATAATTCACCCCTCCACTTT
j_gene: TRBJ1-6
v_gene: TRBV27
abundance: few
d_gene: TRBD1

CDR3aa: CASSFPTGSSDAQYF
CDR3nt: TGTGCCAGCAGTTTCCCGACAGGAAGCTCAGATGCGCAGTATTTT
j_gene: TRBJ2-3
v_gene: TRBV12-3/TRBV12-4
abundance: .
d_gene: .

CDR3aa: CASSPSRGTKEQYF
CDR3nt: TGTGCCAGCAGCCCCAGCCGGGGGACTAAGGAGCAGTACTTC
j_gene: TRBJ2-7
v_gene: TRBV7-9
abundance: many
d_gene: TRBD2

CDR3aa: CASSKEPGLAGKHEQFF
CDR3nt: TGTGCCAGCAGTAAAGAACCGGGACTAGCGGGGAAACATGAGCAGTTCTTC
j_gene: TRBJ2-1
v_gene: TRBV27
abundance: .
d_gene: TRBD2

CDR3aa: CASSRQTLDTEAFF
CDR3nt: TGTGCCAGCAGTCGACAGACCCTTGACACTGAAGCTTTCTTT
j_gene: TRBJ1-1
v_gene: TRBV12-3/TRBV12-4
abundance: few
d_gene: .

CDR3aa: CAWSSWGETQYF
CDR3nt: TGTGCCTGGAGTAGCTGGGGGGAGACCCAGTACTTC
j_gene: TRBJ2-5
v_gene: TRBV30
abundance: .
d_gene: .

CDR3aa: CSANDYYNKQFF
CDR3nt: TGCAGTGCTAACGACTATTACAATAAGCAGTTCTTC
j_gene: TRBJ2-1
v_gene: TRBV20-1
abundance: .
d_gene: .

CDR3aa: CASSFASGGLDEQFF
CDR3nt: TGTGCCAGCAGCTTTGCTAGCGGGGGGTTGGATGAGCAGTTCTTC
j_gene: TRBJ2-1
v_gene: TRBV7-3
abundance: many
d_gene: TRBD2

CDR3aa: CASSRTGANEKLFF
CDR3nt: TGTGCCAGCAGCCGGACAGGGGCTAATGAAAAACTGTTTTTT
j_gene: TRBJ1-4
v_gene: TRBV7-9
abundance: many
d_gene: TRBD1

CDR3aa: CSASSGQVYGYTF
CDR3nt: TGCAGTGCTAGCTCCGGGCAGGTCTATGGCTACACCTTC
j_gene: TRBJ1-2
v_gene: TRBV20-1
abundance: many
d_gene: .

CDR3aa: CSAEDIQGAAYGYTF
CDR3nt: TGCAGTGCCGAGGATATACAGGGGGCGGCGTATGGCTACACCTTC
j_gene: TRBJ1-2
v_gene: TRBV20-1
abundance: .
d_gene: TRBD1

CDR3aa: CASSTGTGSETQYF
CDR3nt: TGTGCCAGCAGTACCGGGACAGGGAGCGAGACCCAGTACTTC
j_gene: TRBJ2-5
v_gene: TRBV6-6
abundance: .
d_gene: TRBD1

CDR3aa: CASSESAQGSPLHF
CDR3nt: TGTGCCAGCAGTGAAAGTGCGCAGGGCTCACCCCTCCACTTT
j_gene: TRBJ1-6
v_gene: TRBV9
abundance: few
d_gene: .

CDR3aa: CASSLGFQGSEKLFF
CDR3nt: TGTGCCAGCAGCTTAGGGTTCCAGGGCAGTGAAAAACTGTTTTTT
j_gene: TRBJ1-4
v_gene: TRBV7-8
abundance: .
d_gene: .

CDR3aa: CASSVGGWGAYEQFF
CDR3nt: TGTGCCAGCAGCGTAGGAGGGTGGGGGGCTTATGAGCAGTTCTTC
j_gene: TRBJ2-1
v_gene: TRBV9
abundance: many
d_gene: .

CDR3aa: CASSFRTGSYGYTF
CDR3nt: TGTGCCAGCAGTTTTCGGACAGGGAGTTATGGCTACACCTTC
j_gene: TRBJ1-2
v_gene: TRBV27
abundance: many
d_gene: TRBD1

CDR3aa: CSALQGAEAFF
CDR3nt: TGCAGTGCTCTACAGGGAGCTGAAGCTTTCTTT
j_gene: TRBJ1-1
v_gene: TRBV20-1
abundance: many
d_gene: .

CDR3aa: CASSQDRSPGGPETQYF
CDR3nt: TGTGCCAGCAGCCAAGATCGGAGTCCGGGGGGGCCCGAGACCCAGTACTTC
j_gene: TRBJ2-5
v_gene: TRBV3-1
abundance: many
d_gene: TRBD2

CDR3aa: CASSLPGAGWSSYNSPLHF
CDR3nt: TGTGCCAGCAGCCTACCGGGTGCCGGCTGGAGCTCCTATAATTCACCCCTCCACTTT
j_gene: TRBJ1-6
v_gene: TRBV7-6
abundance: .
d_gene: .

CDR3aa: CSARDPTRPGTEQFF
CDR3nt: TGCAGTGCTAGAGATCCAACTAGACCGGGGACTGAGCAGTTCTTC
j_gene: TRBJ2-1
v_gene: TRBV20-1
abundance: many
d_gene: .

CDR3aa: CSARPQGQGAFGYTF
CDR3nt: TGCAGTGCTAGACCTCAAGGACAGGGGGCATTTGGCTACACCTTC
j_gene: TRBJ1-2
v_gene: TRBV20-1
abundance: .
d_gene: TRBD1

CDR3aa: CASSPTGVVDTEAFF
CDR3nt: TGTGCCAGCAGCCCGACGGGGGTAGTGGACACTGAAGCTTTCTTT
j_gene: TRBJ1-1
v_gene: TRBV7-8
abundance: .
d_gene: .

CDR3aa: CASRRDGSSSGQPQHF
CDR3nt: TGTGCCAGCAGGCGGGACGGCTCCAGCTCGGGGCAGCCCCAGCATTTT
j_gene: TRBJ1-5
v_gene: TRBV2
abundance: .
d_gene: .

CDR3aa: CASSLDPGSSGGNTIYF
CDR3nt: TGCGCCAGCAGCTTGGACCCGGGGTCCTCCGGTGGAAACACCATATATTTT
j_gene: TRBJ1-3
v_gene: TRBV5-1
abundance: .
d_gene: .

CDR3aa: CASSETGGLNTEAFF
CDR3nt: TGTGCCAGCAGCGAGACAGGTGGTTTGAACACTGAAGCTTTCTTT
j_gene: TRBJ1-1
v_gene: TRBV7-9
abundance: .
d_gene: .

CDR3aa: CASSLRTVGEQYF
CDR3nt: TGTGCCAGCAGCTTAAGGACAGTCGGCGAGCAGTACTTC
j_gene: TRBJ2-7
v_gene: TRBV11-2
abundance: many
d_gene: .

CDR3aa: CSANLDSQAFGEQFF
CDR3nt: TGCAGTGCAAACTTAGACAGCCAAGCCTTCGGTGAGCAGTTCTTC
j_gene: TRBJ2-1
v_gene: TRBV20-1
abundance: many
d_gene: .

CDR3aa: CASRGKSNQPQHF
CDR3nt: TGTGCCAGCAGGGGCAAAAGCAATCAGCCCCAGCATTTT
j_gene: TRBJ1-5
v_gene: TRBV6-5
abundance: many
d_gene: .

CDR3aa: CASGTASGGGNTQYF
CDR3nt: TGTGCCAGCGGCACGGCTAGCGGGGGAGGAAATACGCAGTATTTT
j_gene: TRBJ2-3
v_gene: TRBV9
abundance: few
d_gene: TRBD2

CDR3aa: CASSHDRGGSYEQYF
CDR3nt: TGTGCCAGCAGCCATGACAGGGGTGGATCCTACGAGCAGTACTTC
j_gene: TRBJ2-7
v_gene: TRBV7-9
abundance: many
d_gene: TRBD1

CDR3aa: CASRPRQGNIVGNTEAFF
CDR3nt: TGTGCCAGCAGGCCTCGACAGGGGAATATCGTTGGGAACACTGAAGCTTTCTTT
j_gene: TRBJ1-1
v_gene: TRBV6-2/TRBV6-3
abundance: .
d_gene: TRBD1

CDR3aa: CASSLDDGGTYNEQYF
CDR3nt: TGTGCCAGCAGTTTAGATGACGGGGGAACCTACAATGAGCAGTACTTC
j_gene: TRBJ2-5
v_gene: TRBV7-2
abundance: .
d_gene: .

CDR3aa: CASSQGAITEAFF
CDR3nt: TGTGCCAGCAGCCAGGGGGCGATCACTGAAGCTTTCTTT
j_gene: TRBJ1-1
v_gene: TRBV7-9
abundance: few
d_gene: TRBD1

CDR3aa: CASSPESGGFNNEQFF
CDR3nt: TGTGCCAGCAGTCCTGAAAGCGGGGGGTTCAACAATGAGCAGTTCTTC
j_gene: TRBJ2-1
v_gene: TRBV6-2/TRBV6-3
abundance: many
d_gene: TRBD2

CDR3aa: CSAIFREETQYF
CDR3nt: TGCAGTGCTATTTTCAGGGAAGAGACCCAGTACTTC
j_gene: TRBJ2-5
v_gene: TRBV20-1
abundance: .
d_gene: .

CDR3aa: CASSQVTRVANYGYTF
CDR3nt: TGTGCCAGCAGCCAAGTGACCCGGGTAGCTAACTATGGCTACACCTTC
j_gene: TRBJ1-2
v_gene: TRBV3-1
abundance: .
d_gene: .

CDR3aa: CASSRDRGSSDYGYTF
CDR3nt: TGTGCCAGCAGCCGGGACAGGGGTTCCTCAGACTATGGCTACACCTTC
j_gene: TRBJ1-2
v_gene: TRBV3-1
abundance: few
d_gene: TRBD1

CDR3aa: CASSRQGMGYEQYF
CDR3nt: TGTGCCAGTAGCAGACAGGGGATGGGGTACGAGCAGTACTTC
j_gene: TRBJ2-7
v_gene: TRBV19
abundance: .
d_gene: TRBD1

CDR3aa: CASSLGLSRGQETQFF
CDR3nt: TGTGCCAGCAGCTTAGGATTAAGCAGGGGACAAGAGACCCAGTTCTTC
j_gene: TRBJ2-1
v_gene: TRBV11-2
abundance: .
d_gene: .

CDR3aa: CASSGGGGRQNSPLHF
CDR3nt: TGTGCCAGTAGTGGCGGAGGGGGCCGCCAAAATTCACCCCTCCACTTT
j_gene: TRBJ1-6
v_gene: TRBV19
abundance: few
d_gene: TRBD1

CDR3aa: CASSLVGTANTGELFF
CDR3nt: TGTGCTAGCAGCTTAGTGGGCACCGCGAACACCGGGGAGCTGTTTTTT
j_gene: TRBJ2-2
v_gene: TRBV7-7
abundance: .
d_gene: .

CDR3aa: CASSQGGQGMAEAFF
CDR3nt: TGTGCCAGCAGTCAAGGTGGACAGGGAATGGCTGAAGCTTTCTTT
j_gene: TRBJ1-1
v_gene: TRBV6-1
abundance: .
d_gene: TRBD1

CDR3aa: CASRETGGISGNTIYF
CDR3nt: TGCGCCAGCAGGGAGACAGGGGGCATCTCTGGAAACACCATATATTTT
j_gene: TRBJ1-3
v_gene: TRBV5-1
abundance: .
d_gene: TRBD1

CDR3aa: CASSYVPDTYGYTF
CDR3nt: TGTGCCAGCAGTTACGTCCCCGACACTTATGGCTACACCTTC
j_gene: TRBJ1-2
v_gene: TRBV6-2/TRBV6-3
abundance: few
d_gene: .

CDR3aa: CSARTGLRSFTDTQYF
CDR3nt: TGCAGTGCCCGGACAGGGCTAAGGAGTTTCACAGATACGCAGTATTTT
j_gene: TRBJ2-3
v_gene: TRBV20-1
abundance: many
d_gene: TRBD1

CDR3aa: CASMLQGANTGERFF
CDR3nt: TGTGCCAGCATGCTACAGGGAGCGAACACCGGGGAGCGGTTTTTT
j_gene: TRBJ2-2
v_gene: TRBV7-8
abundance: few
d_gene: .

CDR3aa: CASSLGTTAHYGYTF
CDR3nt: TGCGCCAGCAGCTTAGGGACAACAGCCCACTATGGCTACACCTTC
j_gene: TRBJ1-2
v_gene: TRBV5-1
abundance: few
d_gene: .

CDR3aa: CATSRAGQGIGYTF
CDR3nt: TGTGCCACCAGCAGAGCGGGACAGGGGATCGGCTACACCTTC
j_gene: TRBJ1-2
v_gene: TRBV15
abundance: many
d_gene: TRBD1

CDR3aa: CASSSTRGAGITDTQYF
CDR3nt: TGTGCCAGCAGCTCCACCCGGGGAGCGGGAATCACAGATACGCAGTATTTT
j_gene: TRBJ2-3
v_gene: TRBV7-9
abundance: many
d_gene: TRBD2

CDR3aa: CASSPGGTKGTQYF
CDR3nt: TGTGCCAGCAGCCCCGGTGGGACTAAGGGGACCCAGTACTTC
j_gene: TRBJ2-5
v_gene: TRBV7-9
abundance: many
d_gene: TRBD2

CDR3aa: CSVGGGSGYNEQFF
CDR3nt: TGCAGCGTGGGGGGAGGGAGCGGGTACAATGAGCAGTTCTTC
j_gene: TRBJ2-1
v_gene: TRBV29-1
abundance: many
d_gene: TRBD2

CDR3aa: CASRILDREYGYTF
CDR3nt: TGTGCCAGCAGGATCTTGGACAGGGAATATGGCTACACCTTC
j_gene: TRBJ1-2
v_gene: TRBV6-2/TRBV6-3
abundance: few
d_gene: TRBD1